This T cell receptor (beta chain) appears in the sequencing data of a study of blood T cell repertoires in COVID-19. For the study at large: From T cells, B-cell-depleted T cells, or PBMCs came the material, which was cDNA or gDNA.

Measured with immunoSEQ multiplex PCR; TCRdb has only the in-frame clones, and not every one. The data show a few hundred thousand clones, 70% to 90% seen once. V lost 3 bases and J 0 bases, leaving 12 bases between the germline ends. The CDR3 consists of 15 residues. Germline CDR1 reads LNHDA; CDR2 reads SQIVND (reference sequence). Specimen: PBMCs or T cells enriched from blood (not recorded which). This clonotype was sampled from a man aged 30 to 45 with acute COVID-19. This chain uses TRBV19 with TRBJ2-7; no clear D. The CDR3 loop is CASSILLGSSYEQYF. The CDR3 nucleotides are TGTGCCAGTAGTATCCTCCTGGGCAGCTCCTACGAGCAGTACTTC.